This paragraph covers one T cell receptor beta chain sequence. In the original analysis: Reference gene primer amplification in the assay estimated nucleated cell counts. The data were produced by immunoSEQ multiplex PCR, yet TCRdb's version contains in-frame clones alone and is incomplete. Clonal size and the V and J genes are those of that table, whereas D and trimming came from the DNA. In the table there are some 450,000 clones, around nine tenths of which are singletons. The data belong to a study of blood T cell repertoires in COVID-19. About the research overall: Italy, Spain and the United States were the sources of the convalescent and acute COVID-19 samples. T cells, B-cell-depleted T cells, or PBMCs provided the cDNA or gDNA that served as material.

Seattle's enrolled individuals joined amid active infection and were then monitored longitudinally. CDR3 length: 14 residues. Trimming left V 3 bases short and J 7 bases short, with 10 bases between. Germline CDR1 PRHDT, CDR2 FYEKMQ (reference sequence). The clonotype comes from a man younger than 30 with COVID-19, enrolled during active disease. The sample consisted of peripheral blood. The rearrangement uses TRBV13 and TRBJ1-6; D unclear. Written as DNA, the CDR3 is TGTGCCAGCAGCTTTCGCAGGCAAAATTCACCCCTCCACTTT. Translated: CASSFRRQNSPLHF. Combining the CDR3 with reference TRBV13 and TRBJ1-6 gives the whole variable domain AAGVIQSPRHLIKEKRETATLKCYPIPRHDTVYWYQQGPGQDPQFLISFYEKMQSDKGSIPDRFSAQQFSDYHSELNMSSLELGDSALYFCASSFRRQNSPLHFGNGTRLTVT.